The 4 T cell receptor beta chains presented below share a single source sample, sequenced in a study of T cells in localized non-small cell lung cancer. The assay was immunoSEQ multiplex PCR, and TCRdb's table has in-frame clones only and misses some. The sample yields roughly 2,800 clones, around 24% seen once. Specimen: lung tumor tissue, collected before any cancer treatment. The origin of the receptors is a male donor aged 60 or over with stage II lung adenocarcinoma.

J is TRBJ1-2 and V is TRBV29-1; TRBD1 is a possible D gene (5 bases). Per germline, CDR1 SQVTM and CDR2 ANQGSEA. The CDR3 has 18 residues. The V gene lost 0 bases and the J gene lost 8 bases, with 28 bases spanning the gap. The CDR3 coding sequence is TGCAGCGTTGAAGATGGGTTAGGTTTAAGAGGGGCCGCGAGAGGCTACACCTTC. Residues: CSVEDGLGLRGAARGYTF.

The chain recombines TRBV29-1 with TRBJ2-3; 9 bases match TRBD2. This CDR3 has 13 residues. The junction had 3 bases not matched to a gene; V was cut back by 6 bases and J by 2 bases. Germline values: CDR1 SQVTM, CDR2 ANQGSEA. The CDR3, as DNA: TGCAGCGTCTCTAGCGGGGTCACAGATACGCAGTATTTT. Amino acid sequence: CSVSSGVTDTQYF.

The rearrangement uses TRBV30 and TRBJ2-7; D is perhaps TRBD1 (6 bases). The CDR3 totals 15 residues. V was shortened by 3 bases and J by 2 bases, with 17 bases between the two germline ends. Germline lookup yields CDR1 GTSNPN and CDR2 SVGIG (reference sequence). The CDR3 DNA reads TGTGCCTGGAGACCCCCCAGGGGATCCCCCTACGAGCAGTACTTC. Protein: CAWRPPRGSPYEQYF.

This clone occurred a few times. The chain couples TRBV6-8 to TRBJ2-6; no definite D call. With 6 bases removed from V and 0 bases from J, the gap between germline ends came to 21 bases. This CDR3 has 19 amino acids. Germline CDR1 MNHGY, CDR2 SAAAGT. CDR3 DNA sequence: TGTGCCAGCAGCTCCCCCTCAAGAAGGTCGAGCTCTGGGGCCAACGTCCTGACTTTC. Its protein product is CASSSPSRRSSSGANVLTF.